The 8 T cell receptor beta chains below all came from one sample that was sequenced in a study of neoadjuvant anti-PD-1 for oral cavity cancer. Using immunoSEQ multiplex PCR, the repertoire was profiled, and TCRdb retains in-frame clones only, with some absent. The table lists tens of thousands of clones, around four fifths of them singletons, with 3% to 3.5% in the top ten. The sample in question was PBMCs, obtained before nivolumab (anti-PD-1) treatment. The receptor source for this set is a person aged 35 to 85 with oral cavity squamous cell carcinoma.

In DNA form, the CDR3 reads TGCGCCAGCAGTGGAAGTCAGGGTATCCACAATGAGCAGTTCTTC. Its protein is CASSGSQGIHNEQFF. The chain is built from TRBV10-2 and TRBJ2-1; a possible D gene is TRBD1 (5 bases). The germline CDR1 and CDR2 sequences are WSHSY and SAAADI. The CDR3 totals 15 residues. The V and J ends lost 4 bases and 5 bases respectively, with 15 bases between them.

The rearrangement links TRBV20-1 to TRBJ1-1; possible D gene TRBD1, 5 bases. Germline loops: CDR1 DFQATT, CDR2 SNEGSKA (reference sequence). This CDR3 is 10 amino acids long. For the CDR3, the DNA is TGCAGCCCTCAGGGAGTACGAGCTTTCTTT. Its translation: CSPQGVRAFF.

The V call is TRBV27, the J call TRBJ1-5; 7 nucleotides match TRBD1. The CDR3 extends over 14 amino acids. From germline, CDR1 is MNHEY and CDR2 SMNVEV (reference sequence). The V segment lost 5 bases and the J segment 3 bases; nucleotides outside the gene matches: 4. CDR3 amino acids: CASSLQGFNQPQHF. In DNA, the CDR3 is TGTGCCAGCAGTCTACAGGGGTTCAATCAGCCCCAGCATTTT.

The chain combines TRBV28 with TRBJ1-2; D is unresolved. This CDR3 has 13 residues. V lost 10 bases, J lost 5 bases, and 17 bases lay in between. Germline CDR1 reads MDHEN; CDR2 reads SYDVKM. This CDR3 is CATEPGPSYGYTF. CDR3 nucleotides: TGTGCCACCGAGCCCGGCCCATCTTATGGCTACACCTTC.

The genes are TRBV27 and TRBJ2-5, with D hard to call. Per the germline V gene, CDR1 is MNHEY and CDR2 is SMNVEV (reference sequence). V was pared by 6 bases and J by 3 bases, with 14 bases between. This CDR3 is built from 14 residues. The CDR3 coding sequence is TGTGCCAGCAGCCTCGGTTGGGCCGAAGAGACCCAGTACTTC. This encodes CASSLGWAEETQYF.

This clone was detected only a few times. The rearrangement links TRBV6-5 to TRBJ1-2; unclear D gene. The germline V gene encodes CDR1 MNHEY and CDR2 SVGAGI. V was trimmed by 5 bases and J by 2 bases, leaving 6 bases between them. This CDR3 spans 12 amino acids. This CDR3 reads CASSGRNYGYTF. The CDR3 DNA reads TGTGCCAGCAGTGGACGGAACTATGGCTACACCTTC.

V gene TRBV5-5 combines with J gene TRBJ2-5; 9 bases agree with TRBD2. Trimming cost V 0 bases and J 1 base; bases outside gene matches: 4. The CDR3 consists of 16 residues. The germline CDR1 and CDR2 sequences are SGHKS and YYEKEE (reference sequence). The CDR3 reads CASSLAVTSGQETQYF. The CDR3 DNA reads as TGTGCCAGCAGCTTGGCCGTGACTAGCGGCCAAGAGACCCAGTACTTC.

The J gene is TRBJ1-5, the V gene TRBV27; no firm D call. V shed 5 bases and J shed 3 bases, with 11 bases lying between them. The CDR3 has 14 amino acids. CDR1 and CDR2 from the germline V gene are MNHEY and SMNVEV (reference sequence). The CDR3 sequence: CASSLLGLNQPQHF. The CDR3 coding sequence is TGTGCCAGCAGTCTCCTAGGGCTCAATCAGCCCCAGCATTTT.